This T cell receptor (beta chain) was observed in a study of regulatory T cells in long-lasting Graves disease. The V gene's germline CDR1 is SGDLS and CDR2 YYNGEE. This CDR3 region has 19 residues. This clonotype came up once. What it binds is not known. An end of the junction differs from the germline gene, which may be a read error. Time point specified: persistent/refractory GD, antithyroid drugs over 5 years with positive TRAb. Extracted RNA from PBMCs served as the source of the TCR library. EDTA tubes collected nine milliliters of peripheral blood. CDR3 regions were amplified by Arm-PCR using iRepertoire HTBI primers to build TCR beta libraries. Using its own MiXCR run on the multiplex PCR reads, TCRdb lists one record per CDR3 protein. This repertoire shows approximately 350,000 distinct CDR3 sequences, approximately 25% found once; its top ten account for 25% to 30%. Regarding the study as a whole: When disease was persistent, TRBV28, TRBJ1-2 and TRBJ2-5 were the favored segments.

The sample in question was peripheral blood mononuclear cells (PBMCs), obtained when the disease was refractory, from a patient treated with antithyroid drugs. The TCR originated in a woman in her thirties or forties with Graves disease. This rearrangement joins TRBV9 to TRBJ2-7, with 8 bases that match TRBD2. The CDR3 nucleotides are TGTGCCAGCAGCCCTCACGGGGGGGGACGACTAGACGGGGACTACGAGCAGTGCTTC. Translating gives CASSPHGGGRLDGDYEQCF. Full variable domain (outside the CDR3, taken from reference TRBV9 and TRBJ2-7): DSGVTQTPKHLITATGQRVTLRCSPRSGDLSVYWYQQSLDQGLQFLIQYYNGEERAKGNILERFSAQQFPDLHSELNLSSLELGDSALYFCASSPHGGGRLDGDYEQCFGPGTRLTVT.